The 16 T cell receptor beta chains in this list originate from one sample, sequenced in a study of Tregs in tolerant kidney transplant recipients. Clones were read by immunoSEQ multiplex PCR, and TCRdb kept only the in-frame ones, dropping some. The sample has about 100,000 clones; approximately 93% are singletons. Mixed chimerism was transient after nonmyeloablative marrow transplants from related graft donors. The sample in question was CD4+ T cells from blood (PBMCs), obtained 12 months after the transplant. These receptors came from a human patient who received a combined kidney and bone marrow transplant. Some T cells may trace back to the graft donor.

This sequence joins TRBV5-1 and TRBJ2-5; D is ambiguous. CDR3 length: 13 amino acids. The V and J ends lost 4 bases and 0 bases respectively, with 7 bases between them. Germline values: CDR1 SGHRS, CDR2 YFSETQ. The CDR3 is CASSGGYQETQYF. For the CDR3, the DNA is TGCGCCAGCAGCGGCGGTTACCAAGAGACCCAGTACTTC. Full variable domain (rest looked up from reference TRBV5-1 and TRBJ2-5): KAGVTQTPRYLIKTRGQQVTLSCSPISGHRSVSWYQQTPGQGLQFLFEYFSETQRNKGNFPGRFSGRQFSNSRSEMNVSTLELGDSALYLCASSGGYQETQYFGPGTRLLVL.

Only a few counts were recorded for this clone. This chain connects TRBV4-3 to TRBJ2-2, with D unresolved. Trimming left V 4 bases short and J 1 base short, with 4 bases between. Looked up from germline, CDR1 is LGHNA and CDR2 is YSLEER. CDR3 size: 13 residues. As DNA, the CDR3 is TGCGCCAGCAGCCTACTGAACACCGGGGAGCTGTTTTTT. Translated: CASSLLNTGELFF.

The rearrangement uses TRBV5-4 and TRBJ1-2; D perhaps matches TRBD1 (5 bases). V gave up 5 bases and J gave up 2 bases, with 13 bases separating them. The CDR3 totals 14 residues. Germline V CDR1 and CDR2: SGHNT, YYREEE (reference sequence). This CDR3 reads CASRTAGGNYGYTF. CDR3 nucleotide sequence: TGTGCCAGCAGAACAGCCGGGGGGAACTATGGCTACACCTTC.

The chain carries TRBV29-1 and TRBJ2-2; 11 bases match TRBD1. CDR3 length: 14 residues. V lost 8 bases, J lost 5 bases, and 7 bases stayed unmatched. The V gene's germline CDR1 is SQVTM and CDR2 ANQGSEA. The CDR3 reads CSTRTGGDTGELFF. CDR3 bases: TGCAGCACCCGGACAGGGGGCGATACCGGGGAGCTGTTTTTT.

This chain joins TRBV9 and TRBJ1-4; no clear D. The CDR3 covers 15 residues. Trimming pared 0 bases from V and 7 bases from J, leaving 13 bases between. CDR1 is SGDLS, CDR2 YYNGEE, per germline. The CDR3 sequence is CASSVAEGLGEKLFF. CDR3 sequence (DNA): TGTGCCAGCAGCGTAGCCGAGGGATTGGGTGAAAAACTGTTTTTT. The complete variable domain, with remaining parts taken from reference TRBV9 and TRBJ1-4, reads DSGVTQTPKHLITATGQRVTLRCSPRSGDLSVYWYQQSLDQGLQFLIQYYNGEERAKGNILERFSAQQFPDLHSELNLSSLELGDSALYFCASSVAEGLGEKLFFGSGTQLSVL.

The chain has TRBV19 and TRBJ2-5; 12 bases line up with TRBD2. Germline V gene data show CDR1 as LNHDA and CDR2 as SQIVND (reference sequence). The CDR3 is 18 amino acids. The junction had 14 bases not matched to a gene; V was cut back by 4 bases and J by 5 bases. CDR3 sequence reads: CASSTRFRLAGALETQYF. CDR3 coding DNA: TGTGCCAGTAGTACCCGATTTAGACTAGCGGGAGCCTTGGAGACCCAGTACTTC.

V and J are TRBV7-2 and TRBJ2-7, with TRBD1 matching 8 bases. The junction had 0 bases not matched to a gene; V was cut back by 6 bases and J by 2 bases. Germline CDR1 reads SGHTA; CDR2 reads FQGNSA. The CDR3 totals 12 residues. The CDR3 is CASRDRAYEQYF. The DNA for the CDR3 is TGTGCCAGCAGGGACAGGGCCTACGAGCAGTACTTC. Variable domain in full (rest from reference TRBV7-2 and TRBJ2-7): GAGVSQSPSNKVTEKGKDVELRCDPISGHTALYWYRQSLGQGLEFLIYFQGNSAPDKSGLPSDRFSAERTGGSVSTLTIQRTQQEDSAVYLCASRDRAYEQYFGPGTRLTVT.

The chain links TRBV7-2 to TRBJ2-5, with 14 bases matching TRBD2. The CDR3 has 14 amino acids. With V trimmed by 5 bases and J by 6 bases, 2 bases remained unmatched. Germline V gene lookup returns CDR1 SGHTA and CDR2 FQGNSA. In DNA form, the CDR3 reads TGTGCCAGCAGCAGACTAGCGGGAGGGAAGACCCAGTACTTC. As protein: CASSRLAGGKTQYF.

The chain couples TRBV6-6 to TRBJ2-5, with 16 bases fitting TRBD2. Germline values: CDR1 MNHNY, CDR2 SVGAGI (reference sequence). V was pared by 5 bases and J by 5 bases, with 5 bases of the junction left unmatched. The CDR3 is made up of 16 amino acids. CDR3 loop: CASSKGLAGGLETQYF. The CDR3 nucleotides are TGTGCCAGCAGTAAGGGACTAGCGGGAGGGCTTGAGACCCAGTACTTC.

This clone was recorded a few times. CDR3 amino acids: CASSYSSRGNTEAFF. The CDR3 DNA sequence: TGTGCCAGCAGTTACTCGTCCAGGGGGAACACTGAAGCTTTCTTT. The chain recombines TRBV6-6 with TRBJ1-1, with a weak D call TRBD1 (6 bases). CDR3 length: 15 residues. Trimming shortened V by 0 bases and J by 1 base, and 9 bases separated the two germline ends. Per germline, CDR1 MNHNY and CDR2 SVGAGI (reference sequence).

V and J are TRBV4-3 and TRBJ2-5, with D maybe TRBD2 (7 bases). The CDR3 has 14 residues. Germline CDR1 reads LGHNA; CDR2 reads YSLEER. V gave up 0 bases and J gave up 7 bases, with 12 bases separating them. The CDR3 DNA follows: TGCGCCAGCAGCCAAGATTCGAGGGGGGGGACCCAGTACTTC. Its protein is CASSQDSRGGTQYF.

This clone was observed a few times. The chain recombines TRBV4-2 with TRBJ1-1; TRBD1 is a possible D gene (5 bases). Germline V lookup: CDR1 LGHNA, CDR2 YNFKEQ. V shed 1 base and J shed 3 bases, with 12 bases lying between them. The length of the CDR3 is 15 residues. Here the CDR3 DNA reads TGTGCCAGCAGCCAAGGCCTTCCGACAGACACTGAAGCTTTCTTT. Translation: CASSQGLPTDTEAFF.

This clone was seen once. The rearrangement links TRBV29-1 to TRBJ2-1; D gene unclear. Germline lookup yields CDR1 SQVTM and CDR2 ANQGSEA. The CDR3 spans 14 residues. V lost 7 bases to trimming and J lost 0 bases, with 13 bases between them. The CDR3 protein is CSAHAPSSYNEQFF. The CDR3, as DNA: TGCAGCGCTCACGCACCCAGCTCCTACAATGAGCAGTTCTTC.

V usage is TRBV7-9 and J usage is TRBJ2-7; D may be TRBD2 (5 bases). Germline V gene data show CDR1 as SEHNR and CDR2 as FQNEAQ (reference sequence). This CDR3 has 14 amino acids. V was clipped by 5 bases and J by 6 bases, with 17 bases between them. The CDR3 nucleotides are TGTGCCAGCAGCACCGGCGGGCCCCGGGGCGAGCAGTACTTC. It specifies CASSTGGPRGEQYF.

The V gene is TRBV5-4, the J gene TRBJ2-4; no definite D call. Germline V gene data show CDR1 as SGHNT and CDR2 as YYREEE (reference sequence). This CDR3 comprises 13 residues. Trimming left V 2 bases short and J 3 bases short, with 6 bases between. In DNA form, the CDR3 reads TGTGCCAGCAGCTTTTCGGGCAAAAACATTCAGTACTTC. This encodes CASSFSGKNIQYF.

The chain couples TRBV5-1 to TRBJ1-2; possible D gene TRBD1, 5 bases. V was pared by 0 bases and J by 8 bases, with 11 bases between. In germline, CDR1 is SGHRS, CDR2 YFSETQ. The CDR3 sequence is 13 residues long. CDR3 sequence: CASSLGGAEGYTF. The CDR3 DNA is TGCGCCAGCAGCTTGGGGGGCGCGGAGGGCTACACCTTC.